The present T cell receptor (beta chain) was sequenced within a study of blood T cells in healthy people across ages. Study details: About one barcoded beta molecule was captured per two T cells (by template switching).

All donors came from Russia, were Caucasian and healthy, and spanned ages roughly 6 to 95. A remark on this clonotype: Its target is unknown.

General study points: Nothing was known about donor CMV status, and this possibly confounded expanded clonotype changes.

V trimming: 6 bases; J trimming: 3 bases; junction bases outside the gene matches: 9. Germline values: CDR1 DFQATT, CDR2 SNEGSKA (reference sequence). The length of the CDR3 is 15 residues. Primed by a sample-barcoded 5' primer and a J-beta primer mix, a second PCR proceeded for about 6 to 11 cycles. The authors tagged each cDNA molecule using a template-switch adaptor with 12 random nucleotides. TCRdb re-analysed the 5' RACE reads in MiXCR, keeping a single row per CDR3 protein. In the table there are around 1.5 million distinct CDR3 sequences, about 40% of which are singletons. The sequenced sample consisted of blood. The origin of this receptor is a woman between 18 and 29 years old in good health. V is TRBV20-1 and J is TRBJ2-7; 12 positions match TRBD1. CDR3 DNA: TGCAGTGCCAACCATGGGACAGGGGGCAGCTACGAGCAGTACTTC. Its protein is CSANHGTGGSYEQYF.